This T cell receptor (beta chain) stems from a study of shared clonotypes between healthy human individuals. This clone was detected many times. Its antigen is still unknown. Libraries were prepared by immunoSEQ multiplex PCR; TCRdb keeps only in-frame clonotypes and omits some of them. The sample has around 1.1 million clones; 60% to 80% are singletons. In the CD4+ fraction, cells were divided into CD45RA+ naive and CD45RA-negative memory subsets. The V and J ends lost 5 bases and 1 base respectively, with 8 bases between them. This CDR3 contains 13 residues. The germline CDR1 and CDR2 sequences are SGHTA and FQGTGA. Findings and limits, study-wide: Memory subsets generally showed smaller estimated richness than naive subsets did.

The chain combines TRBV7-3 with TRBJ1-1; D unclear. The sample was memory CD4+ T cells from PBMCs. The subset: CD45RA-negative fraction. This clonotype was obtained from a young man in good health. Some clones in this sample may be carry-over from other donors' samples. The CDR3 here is CASSLTQNTEAFF. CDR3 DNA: TGTGCCAGCAGCCTTACACAGAACACTGAAGCTTTCTTT.